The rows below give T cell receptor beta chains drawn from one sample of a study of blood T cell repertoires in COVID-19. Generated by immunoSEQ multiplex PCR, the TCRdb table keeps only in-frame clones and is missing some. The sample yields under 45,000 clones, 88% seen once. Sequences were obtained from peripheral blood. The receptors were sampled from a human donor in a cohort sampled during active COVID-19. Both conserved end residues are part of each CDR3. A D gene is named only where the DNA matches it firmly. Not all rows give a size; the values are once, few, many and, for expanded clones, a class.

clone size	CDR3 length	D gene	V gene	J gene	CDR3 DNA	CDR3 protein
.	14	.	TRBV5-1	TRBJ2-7	TGCGCCAGCAGCCCGAGAGTGCAATCCTACGAGCAGTACTTC	CASSPRVQSYEQYF
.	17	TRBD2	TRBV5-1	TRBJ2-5	TGCGCCAGCAGCTTGTCACTAGCGGGAGGCGGGCAAGAGACCCAGTACTTC	CASSLSLAGGGQETQYF
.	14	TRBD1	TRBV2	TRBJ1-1	TGTGCCAGCATCGGACAGGGGCTTCGGACTGAAGCTTTCTTT	CASIGQGLRTEAFF
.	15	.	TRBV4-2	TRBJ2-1	TGTGCCAGCAGCCAAGCCCGGGAAATGGACAATGAGCAGTTCTTC	CASSQAREMDNEQFF
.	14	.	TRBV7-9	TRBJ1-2	TGTGCCAGCAGCTTAGGGCAGATAAACTATGGCTACACCTTC	CASSLGQINYGYTF
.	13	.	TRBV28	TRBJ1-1	TGTGCCAGCAGTTTAATTGTTCCGGGGGAAGCTTTCTTT	CASSLIVPGEAFF
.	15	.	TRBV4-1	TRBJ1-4	TGCGCCAGCGGTCTGCAAGGGGCGACTAATGAAAAACTGTTTTTT	CASGLQGATNEKLFF
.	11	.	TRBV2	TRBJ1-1	TGTGCCAGTACAGCGAACACTGAAGCTTTCTTT	CASTANTEAFF
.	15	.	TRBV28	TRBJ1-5	TGTGCCAGCAGTTTACGTCTGGCCAACAATCAGCCCCAGCATTTT	CASSLRLANNQPQHF
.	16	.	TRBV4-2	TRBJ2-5	TGTGCCAGCAGCCTAAAGGGGGGCGGGGGCGAAGAGACCCAGTACTTC	CASSLKGGGGEETQYF
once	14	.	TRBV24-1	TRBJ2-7	TGTGCCACCAGTGATAGAACGGTTGCCGACGAGCAGTACTTC	CATSDRTVADEQYF
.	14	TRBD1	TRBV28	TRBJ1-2	TGTGCCAGCAGTTCAGGGGGCGCGTACTATGGCTACACCTTC	CASSSGGAYYGYTF
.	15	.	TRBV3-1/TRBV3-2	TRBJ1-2	TGTGCCAGCAGCCAAGGACAGTTTTTTAACTATGGCTACACCTTC	CASSQGQFFNYGYTF
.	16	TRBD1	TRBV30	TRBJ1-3	TGTGCCTGGAGTGGGGACAGGGGGCTGTCTGGAAACACCATATATTTT	CAWSGDRGLSGNTIYF
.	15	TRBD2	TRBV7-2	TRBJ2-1	TGTGCCAGCAGCTTACTAGGGACTAGCAGCAGGGAGCAGTTCTTC	CASSLLGTSSREQFF
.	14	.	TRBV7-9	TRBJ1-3	TGTGCCAGCAGCCCAGGTAGCTCTGGAAACACCATATATTTT	CASSPGSSGNTIYF
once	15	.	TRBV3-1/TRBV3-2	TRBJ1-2	TGTGCCAGCAGCCAAGATTCAGGGTCGAACTATGGCTACACCTTC	CASSQDSGSNYGYTF
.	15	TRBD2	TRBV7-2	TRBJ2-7	TGTGCCAGCAGCTTGTGGCTAGCGGGATCCTACGAGCAGTACTTC	CASSLWLAGSYEQYF
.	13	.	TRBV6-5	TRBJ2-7	TGTGCCAGCGGCCATATGCAGGCCTACGAGCAGTACTTC	CASGHMQAYEQYF
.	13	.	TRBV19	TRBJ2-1	TGTGCCACTTCGACAGCCTCCTACAATGAGCAGTTCTTC	CATSTASYNEQFF
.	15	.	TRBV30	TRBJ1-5	TGTGCCTGGAACTTGGTCGGCAGGGTAGGTCAGCCCCAGCATTTT	CAWNLVGRVGQPQHF
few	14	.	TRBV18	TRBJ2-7	TGTGCCAGCTCAGTAGGGGCAGCGACCTACGAGCAGTACTTC	CASSVGAATYEQYF
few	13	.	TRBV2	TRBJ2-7	TGTGCCAGCAGGGCGGGAACAGACTACGAGCAGTACTTC	CASRAGTDYEQYF
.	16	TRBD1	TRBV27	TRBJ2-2	TGTGCCAGCAGTCCGACAGGGGGCGGATACACCGGGGAGCTGTTTTTT	CASSPTGGGYTGELFF
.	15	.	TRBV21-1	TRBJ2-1	TGTGCCAGCAGCACCCGAGGGGGTTCCTACAATGAGCAGTTCTTC	CASSTRGGSYNEQFF
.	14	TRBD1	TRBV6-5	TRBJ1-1	TGTGCCAGCAGAGGGACAGGGGACAACACTGAAGCTTTCTTT	CASRGTGDNTEAFF
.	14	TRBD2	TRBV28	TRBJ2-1	TGTGCTATCTCTTCGGCGGGAGGAGTCAATGAGCAGTTCTTC	CAISSAGGVNEQFF
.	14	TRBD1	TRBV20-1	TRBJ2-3	TGCAGTGCTAGTCACAGGGGGCTCACAGATACGCAGTATTTT	CSASHRGLTDTQYF
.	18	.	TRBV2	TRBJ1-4	TGTGCCAGCAGCTCCTCCTTATCGAGGGTAGTAACTAATGAAAAACTGTTTTTT	CASSSSLSRVVTNEKLFF
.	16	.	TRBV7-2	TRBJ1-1	TGTGCCAGCAGCTTCTCCAAACAGGATCCAAACACTGAAGCTTTCTTT	CASSFSKQDPNTEAFF
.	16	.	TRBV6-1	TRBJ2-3	TGTGCCAGCAGTGAACTCGGGAGCTCTCGCACAGATACGCAGTATTTT	CASSELGSSRTDTQYF
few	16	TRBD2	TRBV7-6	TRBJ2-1	TGTGCCAGCAGCTTAGGTCCTAGCGGGGGGGCCAATGAGCAGTTCTTC	CASSLGPSGGANEQFF
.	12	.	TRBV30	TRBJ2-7	TGTGCCTGGGGGGTAGGGAGCTACGAGCAGTACTTC	CAWGVGSYEQYF
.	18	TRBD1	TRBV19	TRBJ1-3	TGTGCCAGTACCCCGGACAGGCCGGACCACCTCTCTGGAAACACCATATATTTT	CASTPDRPDHLSGNTIYF
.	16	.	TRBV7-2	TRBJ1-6	TGTGCCAGCAGCTTGTACCCCCCGGTCGGAGGTATCTCCCTCCACTTT	CASSLYPPVGGISLHF
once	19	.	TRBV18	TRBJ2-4	TGTGCCAGCTCACCATTACCAGGGGCGCAACCTCTAGCCAAAAACATTCAGTACTTC	CASSPLPGAQPLAKNIQYF
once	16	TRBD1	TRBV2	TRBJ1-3	TGTGCCAGCAGCCTCGACAGGGTGCTCTCTGGAAACACCATATATTTT	CASSLDRVLSGNTIYF
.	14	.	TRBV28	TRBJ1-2	TGTGCCAGCAGTTGGGGGGGCGCGGACTATGGCTACACCTTC	CASSWGGADYGYTF
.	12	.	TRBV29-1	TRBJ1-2	TGCAGCGTTGAATCGGGGGGCTATGGCTACACCTTC	CSVESGGYGYTF
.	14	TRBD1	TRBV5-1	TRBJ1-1	TGCGCCAGCAGCGCCGGACAGGGGTTCACTGAAGCTTTCTTT	CASSAGQGFTEAFF
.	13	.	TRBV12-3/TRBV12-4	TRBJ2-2	TGTGCCAGCACCACTCGAGTCACCGGGGAGCTGTTTTTT	CASTTRVTGELFF
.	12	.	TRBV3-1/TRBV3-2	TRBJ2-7	TGTGCCAGCAGCCAAAGCGCCTACGAGCAGTACTTC	CASSQSAYEQYF
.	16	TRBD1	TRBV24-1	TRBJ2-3	TGTGCCACCAGTGACCCCGACAGGGGTGGGGCAGATACGCAGTATTTT	CATSDPDRGGADTQYF
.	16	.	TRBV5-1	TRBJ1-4	TGCGCCAGCAGCCCCGACCTAACAGTGAACCGTGAAAAACTGTTTTTT	CASSPDLTVNREKLFF
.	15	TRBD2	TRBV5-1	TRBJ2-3	TGCGCCAGCAGGGAAGCGGGAGTAAGGACAGATACGCAGTATTTT	CASREAGVRTDTQYF
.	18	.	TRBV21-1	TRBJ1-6	TGTGCCAGCAGCAAAGAGTGGGCAGGGCAGTGGTATAATTCACCCCTCCACTTT	CASSKEWAGQWYNSPLHF
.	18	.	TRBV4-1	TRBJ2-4	TGCGCCAGCAGCCAAGAAGGAAGGAGGGATATTTCCAAAAACATTCAGTACTTC	CASSQEGRRDISKNIQYF
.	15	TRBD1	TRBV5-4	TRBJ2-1	TGTGCCAGCAGCCCCCGGACAGGGAAGAGTAGTGAGCAGTTCTTC	CASSPRTGKSSEQFF
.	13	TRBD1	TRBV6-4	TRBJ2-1	TGTGCCAGCAGCTCCGACAGGGGCAATGAGCAGTTCTTC	CASSSDRGNEQFF
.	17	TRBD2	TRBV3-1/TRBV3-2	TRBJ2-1	TGTGCCAGCAGCCAAGTTATCACTAGCGGGGAGGGCAATGAGCAGTTCTTC	CASSQVITSGEGNEQFF
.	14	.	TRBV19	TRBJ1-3	TGTGCCAGTTCGGTCGGGATCTCTGGAAACACCATATATTTT	CASSVGISGNTIYF
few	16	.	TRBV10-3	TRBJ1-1	TGTGCCATCAGGGCAGGGGTCGAGAGGTCGAACACTGAAGCTTTCTTT	CAIRAGVERSNTEAFF
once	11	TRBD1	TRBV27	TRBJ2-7	TGTGCCAGCAGTATAGGACAGGGGCAGTACTTC	CASSIGQGQYF
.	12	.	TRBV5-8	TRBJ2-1	TGTGCCAGCAGCCCGCTCGATTCTCAGGAGTTCTTC	CASSPLDSQEFF